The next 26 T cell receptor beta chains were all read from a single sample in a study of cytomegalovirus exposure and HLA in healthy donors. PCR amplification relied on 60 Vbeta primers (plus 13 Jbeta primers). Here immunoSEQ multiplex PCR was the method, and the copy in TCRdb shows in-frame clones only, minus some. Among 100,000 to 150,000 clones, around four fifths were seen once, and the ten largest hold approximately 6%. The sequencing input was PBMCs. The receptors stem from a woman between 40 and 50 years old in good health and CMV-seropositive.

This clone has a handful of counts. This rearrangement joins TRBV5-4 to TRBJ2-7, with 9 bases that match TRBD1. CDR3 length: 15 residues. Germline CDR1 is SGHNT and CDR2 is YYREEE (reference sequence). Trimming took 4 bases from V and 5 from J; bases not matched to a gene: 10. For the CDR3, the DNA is TGTGCCAGCAGCGGGGGGACAGGGTTCATCGACGAGCAGTACTTC. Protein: CASSGGTGFIDEQYF.

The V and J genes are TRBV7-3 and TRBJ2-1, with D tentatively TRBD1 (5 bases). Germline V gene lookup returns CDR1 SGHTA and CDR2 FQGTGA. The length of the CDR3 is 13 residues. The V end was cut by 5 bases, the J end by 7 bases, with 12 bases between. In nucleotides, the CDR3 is TGTGCCAGCAGCCTTGGGGCTGAGAATGAGCAGTTCTTC. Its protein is CASSLGAENEQFF.

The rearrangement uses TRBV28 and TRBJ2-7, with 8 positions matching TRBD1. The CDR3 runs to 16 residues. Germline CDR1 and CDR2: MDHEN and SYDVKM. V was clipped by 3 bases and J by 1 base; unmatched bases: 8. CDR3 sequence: CASSFLWTGQSYEQYF. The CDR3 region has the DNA TGTGCCAGCAGTTTCCTCTGGACAGGGCAATCCTACGAGCAGTACTTC.

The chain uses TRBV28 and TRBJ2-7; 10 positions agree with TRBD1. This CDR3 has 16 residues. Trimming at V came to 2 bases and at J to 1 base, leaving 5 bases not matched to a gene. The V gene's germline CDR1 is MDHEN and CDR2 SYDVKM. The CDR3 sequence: CASSLNPGQGSYEQYF. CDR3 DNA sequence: TGTGCCAGCAGTTTAAACCCGGGACAGGGGTCCTACGAGCAGTACTTC.

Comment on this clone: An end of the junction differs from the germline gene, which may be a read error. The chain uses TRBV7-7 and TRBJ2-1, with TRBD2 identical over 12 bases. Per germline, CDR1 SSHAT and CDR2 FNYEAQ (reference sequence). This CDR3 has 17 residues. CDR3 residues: CASSLALLAGGHNEQFF. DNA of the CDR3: TGTGCTAGCAGCTTAGCTTTACTAGCGGGGGGCCACAATGAGCAGTTCTTC.

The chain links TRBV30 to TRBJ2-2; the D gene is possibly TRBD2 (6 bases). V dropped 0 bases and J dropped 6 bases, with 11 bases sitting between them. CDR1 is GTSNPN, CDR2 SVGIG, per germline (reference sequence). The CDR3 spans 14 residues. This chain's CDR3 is CAWSVHREAGELFF. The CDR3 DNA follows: TGTGCCTGGAGTGTACATAGGGAGGCCGGGGAGCTGTTTTTT.

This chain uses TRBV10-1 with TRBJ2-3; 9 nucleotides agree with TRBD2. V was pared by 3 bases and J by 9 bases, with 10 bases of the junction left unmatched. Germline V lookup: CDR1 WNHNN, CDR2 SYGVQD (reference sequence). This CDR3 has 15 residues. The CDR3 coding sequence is TGCGCCAGCAGTGATCAGCGCGGGGGGGCCGCCACGCAGTATTTT. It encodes CASSDQRGGAATQYF.

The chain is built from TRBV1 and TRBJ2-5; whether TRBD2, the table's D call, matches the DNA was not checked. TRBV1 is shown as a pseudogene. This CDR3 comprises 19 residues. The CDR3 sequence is CTSSQDPGRKRGGVETQYF. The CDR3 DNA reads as TGCACCAGCAGCCAAGATCCGGGGCGAAAGCGGGGGGGCGTAGAGACCCAGTACTTC.

The CDR3 nucleotides are TGTGCCAGTAGTATAGGACACGGCTACGAGCAGTACTTC. It translates to CASSIGHGYEQYF. V is TRBV19 and J is TRBJ2-7; D not certain. In germline, CDR1 is LNHDA, CDR2 SQIVND (reference sequence). V was clipped by 1 base and J by 3 bases, with 7 bases between them. The CDR3 length is 13 residues.

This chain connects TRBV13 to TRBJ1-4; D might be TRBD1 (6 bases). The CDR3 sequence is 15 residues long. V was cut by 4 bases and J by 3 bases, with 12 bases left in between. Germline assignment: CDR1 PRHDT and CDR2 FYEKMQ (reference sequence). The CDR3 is CASSSYRDPNEKLFF. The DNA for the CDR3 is TGTGCCAGCAGCTCCTACAGGGATCCTAATGAAAAACTGTTTTTT.

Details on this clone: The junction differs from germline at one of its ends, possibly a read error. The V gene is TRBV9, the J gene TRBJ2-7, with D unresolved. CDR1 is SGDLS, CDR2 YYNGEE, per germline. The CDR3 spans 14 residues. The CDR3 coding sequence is TGTGCCGGCAGCGCCGTCGGTTCCTCCTACGAGCAGTACTTC. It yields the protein CAGSAVGSSYEQYF.

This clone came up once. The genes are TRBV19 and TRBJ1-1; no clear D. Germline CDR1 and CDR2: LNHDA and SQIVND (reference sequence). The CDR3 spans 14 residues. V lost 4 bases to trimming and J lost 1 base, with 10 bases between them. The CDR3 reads CASSTRGWNTEAFF. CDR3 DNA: TGTGCCAGTAGTACCCGTGGCTGGAACACTGAAGCTTTCTTT.

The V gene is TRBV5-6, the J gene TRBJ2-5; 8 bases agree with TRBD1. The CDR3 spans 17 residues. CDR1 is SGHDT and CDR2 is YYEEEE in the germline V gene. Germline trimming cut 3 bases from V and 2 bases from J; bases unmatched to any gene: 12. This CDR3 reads CASSSPGQDPFQETQYF. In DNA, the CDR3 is TGTGCCAGCAGCTCCCCGGGACAGGACCCCTTTCAAGAGACCCAGTACTTC.

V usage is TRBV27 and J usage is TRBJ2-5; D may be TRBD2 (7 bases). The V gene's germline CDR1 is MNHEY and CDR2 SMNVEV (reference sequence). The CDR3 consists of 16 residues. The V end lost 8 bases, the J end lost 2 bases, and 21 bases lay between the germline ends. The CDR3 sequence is CASLPFIGGAQETQYF. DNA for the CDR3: TGTGCCAGCTTACCCTTTATTGGGGGGGCTCAAGAGACCCAGTACTTC.

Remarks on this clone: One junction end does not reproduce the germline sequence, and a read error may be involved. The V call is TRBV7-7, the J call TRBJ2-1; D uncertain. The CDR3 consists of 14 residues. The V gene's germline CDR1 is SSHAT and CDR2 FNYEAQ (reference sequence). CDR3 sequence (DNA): TGTGCTAGCAGCTTAGCACGGAGTAACAATGAGCAGTTCTTC. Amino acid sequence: CASSLARSNNEQFF.

The CDR3 DNA follows: TGTGCGACGACCCCGGACAGGACAACCTACGAGCAGTACTTC. This gives the protein CATTPDRTTYEQYF. This chain uses TRBV10-3 with TRBJ2-7; 7 positions agree with TRBD1. Per the germline V gene, CDR1 is ENHRY and CDR2 is SYGVKD. The CDR3 spans 14 residues.

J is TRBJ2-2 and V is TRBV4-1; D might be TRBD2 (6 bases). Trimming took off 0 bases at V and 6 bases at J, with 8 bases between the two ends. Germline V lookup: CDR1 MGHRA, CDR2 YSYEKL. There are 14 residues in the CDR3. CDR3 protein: CASSQEEGPGELFF. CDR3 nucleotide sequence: TGCGCCAGCAGCCAAGAGGAGGGGCCCGGGGAGCTGTTTTTT.

CDR3 residues: CASSLVATTAGTANEKLFF. The DNA for the CDR3 is TGTGCCAGCAGCTTAGTTGCCACCACTGCCGGGACTGCTAATGAAAAACTGTTTTTT. The rearrangement joins TRBV11-2 to TRBJ1-4, with a tentative D call TRBD1 (5 bases). V lost 1 base and J 3 bases, leaving 21 bases between the germline ends. There are 19 residues in the CDR3. From germline, CDR1 is SGHAT and CDR2 FQNNGV.

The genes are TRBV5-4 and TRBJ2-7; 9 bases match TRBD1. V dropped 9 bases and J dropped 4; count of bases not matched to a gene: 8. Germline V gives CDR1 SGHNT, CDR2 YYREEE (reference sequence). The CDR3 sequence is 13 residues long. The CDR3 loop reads CATSPGQGYEQYF. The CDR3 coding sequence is TGTGCCACTTCGCCGGGACAGGGTTACGAGCAGTACTTC.

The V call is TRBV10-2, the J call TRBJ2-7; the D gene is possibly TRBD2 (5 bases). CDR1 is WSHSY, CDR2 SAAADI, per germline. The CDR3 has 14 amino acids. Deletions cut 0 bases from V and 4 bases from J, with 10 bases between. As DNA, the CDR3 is TGCGCCAGCAGTGAGTCCTGGGAGCTATACGAGCAGTACTTC. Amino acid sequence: CASSESWELYEQYF.

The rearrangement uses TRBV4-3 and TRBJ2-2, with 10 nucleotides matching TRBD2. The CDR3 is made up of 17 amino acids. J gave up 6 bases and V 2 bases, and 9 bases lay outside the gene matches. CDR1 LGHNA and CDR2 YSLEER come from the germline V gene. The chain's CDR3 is CASSQTRAGGWAGELFF. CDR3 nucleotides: TGCGCCAGCAGCCAAACCCGAGCGGGAGGGTGGGCCGGGGAGCTGTTTTTT.

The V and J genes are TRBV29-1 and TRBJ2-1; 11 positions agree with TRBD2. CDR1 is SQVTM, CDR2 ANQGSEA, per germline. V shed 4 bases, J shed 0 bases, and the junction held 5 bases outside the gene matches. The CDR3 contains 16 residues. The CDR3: CSVVGLAARSYNEQFF. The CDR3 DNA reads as TGCAGCGTTGTGGGACTAGCGGCCCGCTCCTACAATGAGCAGTTCTTC.

The CDR3 nucleotides read TGTGCCAGCAGCTCGGGAGGGACAGCCAACACCGGGGAGCTGTTTTTT. Amino acids: CASSSGGTANTGELFF. The rearrangement uses TRBV5-4 and TRBJ2-2; possible D gene TRBD2, 8 bases. CDR1 SGHNT and CDR2 YYREEE come from the germline V gene (reference sequence). V lost 3 bases and J 2 bases, leaving 14 bases between the germline ends. This CDR3 is built from 16 residues.

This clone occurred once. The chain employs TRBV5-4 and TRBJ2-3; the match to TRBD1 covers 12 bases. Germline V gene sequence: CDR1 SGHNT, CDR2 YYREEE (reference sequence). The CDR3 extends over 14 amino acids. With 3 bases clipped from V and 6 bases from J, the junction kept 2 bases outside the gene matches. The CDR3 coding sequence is TGTGCCAGCAGCTGGGACAGGGGGCGGGATACGCAGTATTTT. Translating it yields CASSWDRGRDTQYF. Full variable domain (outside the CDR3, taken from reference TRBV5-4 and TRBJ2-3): ETGVTQSPTHLIKTRGQQVTLRCSSQSGHNTVSWYQQALGQGPQFIFQYYREEENGRGNFPPRFSGLQFPNYSSELNVNALELDDSALYLCASSWDRGRDTQYFGPGTRLTVL.

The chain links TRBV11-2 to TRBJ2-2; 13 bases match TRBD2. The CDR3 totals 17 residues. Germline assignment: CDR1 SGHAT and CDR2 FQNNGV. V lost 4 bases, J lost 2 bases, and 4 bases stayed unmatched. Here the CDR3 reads CASSSGLAGANTGELFF. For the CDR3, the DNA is TGTGCCAGCAGCTCCGGACTAGCGGGGGCCAACACCGGGGAGCTGTTTTTT.

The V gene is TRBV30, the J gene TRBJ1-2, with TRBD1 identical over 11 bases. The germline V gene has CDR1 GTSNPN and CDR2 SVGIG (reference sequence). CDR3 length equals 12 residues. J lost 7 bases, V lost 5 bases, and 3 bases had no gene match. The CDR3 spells CAWGQGAGGYTF. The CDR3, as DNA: TGTGCCTGGGGACAGGGGGCTGGTGGCTACACCTTC.